Below, one TCR beta chain is given with its context. The antigen remains undetermined. Assay used: immunoSEQ multiplex PCR; TCRdb lists only in-frame clones, some missing. The sample has approximately 420,000 clones, roughly 90% seen once. This specimen belongs to a study of Ad26.COV2.S vaccination and SARS-CoV-2 variants. In the study overall: Enrolled in COV1001, the donor was in the Ad26.COV2.S trial arm, which received the vaccine. Findings and caveats of the study: From the TCR breadth and depth analyses, total T cell responses may have been underestimated.

Treatment in this sample: around 19 received Ad26.COV2.S at low or high dose, single or two shots; five or six received placebo; per-sample allocation not given. Specimens were obtained on day 63 following the first vaccine or placebo injection. Spike of the Wuhan-strain SARS-CoV-2 was expressed by an Ad26 vector, which formed the vaccine. The specimen comprised peripheral blood, sampled in a trial of Ad26.COV2.S vaccine versus placebo. The sequence came from a person aged 18-65 years who received the Ad26.COV2.S COVID-19 vaccine or a placebo.

This chain's CDR3 is CASSLGGGQPQHF. The CDR3 nucleotides are TGCGCCAGCAGCTTGGGGGGGGGACAGCCCCAGCATTTT. V gene TRBV5-1 combines with J gene TRBJ1-5; D might be TRBD1 (5 bases). Trimming took 0 bases from V and 7 from J, leaving 8 bases between them. Germline CDR1 SGHRS, CDR2 YFSETQ. This CDR3 is built from 13 residues.